This TCR beta chain was found in a study of beta chain features in type 1 diabetes. Study-level results: In these data, an HLA type influence on TCRB rearrangement remained unresolved.

With V trimmed by 4 bases and J by 6 bases, 15 bases remained unmatched. CDR1 and CDR2 from the germline V gene are MGHRA and YSYEKL. This CDR3 spans 17 amino acids. As regards this clone: Antigen specificity is unknown.

Reverse transcribing all isolated RNA meant expressed TCRB transcripts were sequenced. Using immunoSEQ multiplex PCR, the repertoire was profiled, and TCRdb retains in-frame clones only, with some absent. Of approximately 160,000 clones in the sample, just over 9% were seen once. The source of this sequence is a young woman in good health. The chain couples TRBV4-1 to TRBJ1-5; 7 bases match TRBD1. Sequencing was carried out using central memory CD4+ T cells from blood. CDR3 coding DNA: TGCGCCAGCAGCCTCGCGCCTTACAGGGGCCTAGGTCAGCCCCAGCATTTT. Translating it yields CASSLAPYRGLGQPQHF.